Given below is one TCR beta chain in context. Its target is not known. The source of the sample is a study of T cell responses to AZD1222 COVID-19 vaccine. General observations from the study: Spike-specific TCR repertoires showed rising breadth and depth after two AZD1222 doses. Seropositive AZD1222 recipients at baseline numbered only 5 to 7.

Libraries were prepared by immunoSEQ multiplex PCR; TCRdb keeps only in-frame clonotypes and omits some of them. The sample yields approximately 90,000 clones, 89% seen once. The TCR sequence derives from an adult who received the AZD1222 COVID-19 vaccine. The specimen comprised peripheral blood, sampled 28 days after the second AZD1222 dose.

CDR3 amino acids: CASSYMLPDNQPQHF. CDR3 DNA: TGTGCCAGCAGTTACATGTTGCCGGATAATCAGCCCCAGCATTTT. This rearrangement joins TRBV6-6 to TRBJ1-5, with D unclear. Between the trimmed V and J ends, which lost 2 bases and 4 bases, there was a span of 12 bases. There are 15 residues in the CDR3. CDR1 is MNHNY, CDR2 SVGAGI, per germline (reference sequence).